The 25 T cell receptor beta chains in this list originate from one sample, sequenced in a study of human T cells and chemical hapten exposure. Time point specified: patch test 1, 2 weeks after DPC sensitization. The treatment: therapeutic diphenylcyclopropenone sensitization with weekly scalp DPC. TCRdb ran MiXCR on the RACE reads and lists one entry per CDR3 protein. The table lists 150,000 to 200,000 distinct CDR3 sequences, about 14% of them singletons. The source was whole blood, collected in connection with sensitization to the hapten diphenylcyclopropenone (DPC). These receptors originate from a woman aged 25 to 39 with alopecia areata. Some clones in this sample may be carry-over from other donors' samples.

There are many counts of this clonotype. The V and J genes are TRBV29-1 and TRBJ2-5; TRBD2 matches at 10 bases. Germline V gene data show CDR1 as SQVTM and CDR2 as ANQGSEA. The CDR3 has 15 amino acids. V shed 7 bases and J 1 base; nucleotides not matched to a gene: 9. This chain's CDR3 is CSATGTSVGQETQYF. CDR3 in DNA: TGCAGCGCAACCGGGACTAGCGTGGGCCAAGAGACCCAGTACTTC.

This clonotype was counted between two and nine times. The genes are TRBV10-3 and TRBJ1-6; D is uncertain. This CDR3 has 14 amino acids. Per the germline V gene, CDR1 is ENHRY and CDR2 is SYGVKD. Deletions cut 6 bases from V and 4 bases from J, with 10 bases between. CDR3 coding DNA: TGTGCCATCAGGGCCGAATTTTATAATTCACCCCTCCACTTT. Its protein product is CAIRAEFYNSPLHF.

This clonotype was found many times. V and J are TRBV4-3 and TRBJ2-1; D ambiguous. V was trimmed by 1 base and J by 6 bases, leaving 22 bases between them. The germline V gene has CDR1 LGHNA and CDR2 YSLEER. This CDR3 has 18 amino acids. CDR3 residues: CASSQAPAPRVPSNEQFF. CDR3 nucleotides: TGCGCCAGCAGCCAAGCCCCTGCACCTAGAGTTCCTAGCAATGAGCAGTTCTTC.

For this clonotype: One end of the junction does not line up with germline, which may come from a read error. This chain connects TRBV7-9 to TRBJ2-7, with 14 bases fitting TRBD2. CDR3 length equals 20 residues. Germline V gives CDR1 SEHNR, CDR2 FQNEAQ (reference sequence). Written as DNA, the CDR3 is TGTGCCAGCAGCTTAGGAGGGACTAGCGGGAGAATGAGCATCTCCCACGAGCAGTACTTC. Translation gives CASSLGGTSGRMSISHEQYF.

There are a few counts of this clonotype. CDR3 nucleotides: TGCAGTGCTTACGACGGGACCGTCCTCTACGAGCAGTACTTC. Protein sequence: CSAYDGTVLYEQYF. The gene calls are TRBV20-1 and TRBJ2-7; TRBD1 or TRBD2 may be the D gene (5 bases each). The V gene's germline CDR1 is DFQATT and CDR2 SNEGSKA (reference sequence). The length of the CDR3 is 14 residues. The germline V and J ends were trimmed by 5 bases and 3 bases, with 17 bases remaining between them.

The chain has TRBV28 and TRBJ1-4, with D unclear. The CDR3 runs to 14 residues. V lost 3 bases and J 8 bases, leaving 13 bases between the germline ends. The germline V gene encodes CDR1 MDHEN and CDR2 SYDVKM. The CDR3 here is CASSFWHPREKLFF. The CDR3 DNA sequence: TGTGCCAGCAGTTTTTGGCACCCGCGGGAAAAACTGTTTTTT.

This chain joins TRBV19 and TRBJ2-7, with TRBD2 matching over 12 bases. The CDR3 consists of 15 residues. CDR1 and CDR2 (germline): LNHDA, SQIVND (reference sequence). Losses at the gene ends were 5 bases for V and 0 bases for J; bases not matched to a gene: 2. CDR3 sequence (DNA): TGTGCCAGTAGTGTACTAGCGGGGGGCTCCTACGAGCAGTACTTC. Encoded protein: CASSVLAGGSYEQYF.

This clonotype was picked up many times. This chain links TRBV6-2 or TRBV6-3 with TRBJ2-7; the match to TRBD2 covers 13 bases. This CDR3 region has 15 residues. CDR1 and CDR2 (germline): MNHEY, SVGEGT. J was trimmed by 2 bases and V by 6 bases; bases with no gene match: 4. The CDR3 DNA sequence: TGTGCCAGCAGACGTGGACTAGCGGGAGCCTACGAGCAGTACTTC. Translating gives CASRRGLAGAYEQYF.

The V and J genes are TRBV12-3 or TRBV12-4 and TRBJ2-3; 9 bases map to TRBD2. The CDR3 has 16 amino acids. J gave up 3 bases and V 1 base, and 5 bases lay outside the gene matches. CDR3 protein: CASSLGGGAGTDTQYF. The CDR3 DNA sequence: TGTGCCAGCAGTTTAGGCGGGGGGGCCGGGACAGATACGCAGTATTTT.

This clonotype was seen only a few times. The chain uses TRBV29-1 and TRBJ2-5, with 9 bases aligning to TRBD1. Germline values: CDR1 SQVTM, CDR2 ANQGSEA. The trim removed 7 bases at V and 5 bases at J, leaving 8 bases unmatched. The CDR3 contains 13 residues. The CDR3 loop reads CSALTGGGETQYF. The DNA for the CDR3 is TGCAGCGCCCTCACAGGGGGCGGCGAGACCCAGTACTTC.

The chain recombines TRBV2 with TRBJ2-1, with 10 bases fitting TRBD2. This CDR3 comprises 11 residues. Trimming cost V 4 bases and J 14 bases; bases outside gene matches: 2. Germline values: CDR1 SNHLY, CDR2 FYNNEI. CDR3 coding DNA: TGTGCCAGCAGTGTTACTAGCGGGAAGTTCTTC. Translated: CASSVTSGKFF.

This clonotype was seen a handful of times. The gene calls are TRBV5-1 and TRBJ2-5, with TRBD2 matching 12 bases. J lost 4 bases, V lost 2 bases, and 3 bases had no gene match. The CDR3 runs to 15 residues. From germline, CDR1 is SGHRS and CDR2 YFSETQ. DNA of the CDR3: TGCGCCAGCAGCTTCCAACTAGCGGGAGGAGAGACCCAGTACTTC. This codes for CASSFQLAGGETQYF.

This clonotype was seen a few times. The V call is TRBV7-3, the J call TRBJ2-1, with TRBD2 matching 16 bases. This CDR3 region has 17 residues. V dropped 5 bases and J dropped 8; count of bases not matched to a gene: 9. In germline, CDR1 is SGHTA, CDR2 FQGTGA. The CDR3 nucleotides are TGTGCCAGCAGCCCGGGACTAGCGGGGGGGCATATATATGAGCAGTTCTTC. This gives the protein CASSPGLAGGHIYEQFF.

This clonotype was observed at least ten times. The V call is TRBV20-1, the J call TRBJ2-7; 7 nucleotides agree with TRBD2. V lost 6 bases, J lost 5 bases, and 7 bases stayed unmatched. This CDR3 region has 12 residues. Germline CDR1 and CDR2: DFQATT and SNEGSKA (reference sequence). The CDR3 DNA reads TGCAGTGCCCGACGGGGGGTAGACGAGCAGTACTTC. This translates into CSARRGVDEQYF.

This clonotype was seen only a few times. The J gene is TRBJ1-2, the V gene TRBV4-3, with D hard to call. V was cut by 0 bases and J by 0 bases, with 11 bases left in between. This CDR3 is built from 16 residues. Per the germline V gene, CDR1 is LGHNA and CDR2 is YSLEER. CDR3 loop: CASSQDIGPANYGYTF. DNA of the CDR3: TGCGCCAGCAGCCAAGACATCGGACCCGCTAACTATGGCTACACCTTC.

V gene TRBV7-9 combines with J gene TRBJ1-6; D is perhaps TRBD1 (5 bases). This CDR3 contains 15 residues. CDR1 is SEHNR and CDR2 is FQNEAQ in the germline V gene (reference sequence). V lost 2 bases and J lost 7, with 12 bases in between. As DNA, the CDR3 is TGTGCCAGCAGCTTAATGGGGCTGATGAATTCACCCCTCCACTTT. Protein: CASSLMGLMNSPLHF. The full variable domain, with the rest looked up from reference TRBV7-9 and TRBJ1-6, is DTGVSQNPRHKITKRGQNVTFRCDPISEHNRLYWYRQTLGQGPEFLTYFQNEAQLEKSRLLSDRFSAERPKGSFSTLEIQRTEQGDSAMYLCASSLMGLMNSPLHFGNGTRLTVT.

This clonotype was detected ten times or more. The chain links TRBV28 to TRBJ1-1; a possible D gene is TRBD1 (5 bases). The CDR3 runs to 16 residues. V lost 5 bases and J lost 0, with 16 bases in between. In germline, CDR1 is MDHEN, CDR2 SYDVKM. This CDR3 reads CASSPPLGDLNTEAFF. The CDR3 nucleotides are TGTGCCAGCAGTCCTCCGTTGGGGGACTTGAACACTGAAGCTTTCTTT.

This chain uses TRBV11-2 with TRBJ1-5; D remains unclear. The CDR3 sequence is 13 residues long. Trimming stripped 3 bases from V and 5 bases from J, with 8 bases between. Germline values: CDR1 SGHAT, CDR2 FQNNGV. CDR3 nucleotide sequence: TGTGCCAGCAGCTTGATTCGGGATCAGCCCCAGCATTTT. Amino acids: CASSLIRDQPQHF.

This clonotype was detected ten times or more. V gene TRBV20-1 combines with J gene TRBJ2-7, with D perhaps matching TRBD1 (6 bases). V gave up 2 bases and J gave up 3 bases, with 11 bases separating them. CDR1 is DFQATT and CDR2 is SNEGSKA in the germline V gene (reference sequence). The length of the CDR3 is 13 residues. The CDR3 region is CSARRQGSYEQYF. For the CDR3, the DNA is TGCAGTGCTAGACGTCAGGGGAGCTACGAGCAGTACTTC.

This clonotype has more than one count but fewer than ten. V and J are TRBV7-2 and TRBJ2-1; no firm D call. Germline V gene lookup returns CDR1 SGHTA and CDR2 FQGNSA. The CDR3 has 13 amino acids. V was shortened by 4 bases and J by 5 bases, with 9 bases between the two germline ends. The CDR3 protein is CASSWSTDNEQFF. CDR3 coding DNA: TGTGCCAGCAGCTGGAGCACAGACAATGAGCAGTTCTTC.

This chain joins TRBV28 and TRBJ1-6; TRBD1 might be the D (6 bases). The CDR3 totals 12 residues. Germline V gene data show CDR1 as MDHEN and CDR2 as SYDVKM. Trimming removed 6 bases at V and 12 bases at J, with 12 bases between. CDR3: CASSRDTRPLHF. CDR3 nucleotides: TGTGCCAGCAGCCGGGACACTAGACCCCTCCACTTT.

The rearrangement links TRBV20-1 to TRBJ2-1; no clear D. This CDR3 region has 9 residues. Between the trimmed V and J ends, which lost 4 bases and 9 bases, there was a span of 4 bases. Germline CDR1 reads DFQATT; CDR2 reads SNEGSKA (reference sequence). Here the CDR3 DNA reads TGCAGTGCTACCCTTGAGCAGTTCTTC. Encoded protein: CSATLEQFF.

The chain has TRBV11-3 and TRBJ1-2, with D perhaps matching TRBD1 (5 bases). Germline V gene lookup returns CDR1 SGHNT and CDR2 YENEEA. This CDR3 spans 12 amino acids. V lost 1 base to trimming and J lost 9 bases, with 9 bases between them. In DNA, the CDR3 is TGTGCCAGCAGCTTAGTTCCAGGGAGCTACACCTTC. This encodes CASSLVPGSYTF.

A single count supports this clonotype. The chain carries TRBV6-2 or TRBV6-3 and TRBJ2-3; 8 bases are shared with TRBD1. Germline V CDR1 and CDR2: MNHEY, SVGEGT. V shed 6 bases, J shed 3 bases, and the junction held 14 bases outside the gene matches. There are 17 residues in the CDR3. CDR3 nucleotides: TGTGCCAGCAGCAGCATTAGGACAGGGACTGGAACAGATACGCAGTATTTT. Translation gives CASSSIRTGTGTDTQYF.

V usage is TRBV23-1 and J usage is TRBJ1-5; D is possibly TRBD1 (6 bases). TRBV23-1 qualifies as an ORF whose function is uncertain. The V end was cut by 3 bases, the J end by 2 bases, with 17 bases between. The length of the CDR3 is 17 residues. In DNA, the CDR3 is TGCGCCAGCAGTCAGGGGGCAGGGAGGAAAGGCAATCAGCCCCAGCATTTT. Amino acids: CASSQGAGRKGNQPQHF.